What follows is one TCR beta chain and its context. The data derive from a study of cytomegalovirus exposure and HLA in healthy donors. 13 Jbeta primers and 60 Vbeta primers were used for the PCR. TCRdb's copy holds only in-frame clones and misses some; the assay was immunoSEQ multiplex PCR. The sample holds about 160,000 clones, around 82% seen once. Germline CDR1 MNHEY, CDR2 SVGAGI. Trimming took off 6 bases at V and 4 bases at J, with 10 bases between the two ends. The CDR3 consists of 12 residues. The clonotype originates from a middle-aged man in good health and CMV-seropositive. The sample taken for sequencing was PBMCs. The chain uses TRBV6-5 and TRBJ2-7; possibly TRBD1 for D (6 bases). The CDR3 protein is CASSTQGYEQYF. CDR3 DNA: TGTGCCAGCAGCACACAGGGTTACGAGCAGTACTTC.